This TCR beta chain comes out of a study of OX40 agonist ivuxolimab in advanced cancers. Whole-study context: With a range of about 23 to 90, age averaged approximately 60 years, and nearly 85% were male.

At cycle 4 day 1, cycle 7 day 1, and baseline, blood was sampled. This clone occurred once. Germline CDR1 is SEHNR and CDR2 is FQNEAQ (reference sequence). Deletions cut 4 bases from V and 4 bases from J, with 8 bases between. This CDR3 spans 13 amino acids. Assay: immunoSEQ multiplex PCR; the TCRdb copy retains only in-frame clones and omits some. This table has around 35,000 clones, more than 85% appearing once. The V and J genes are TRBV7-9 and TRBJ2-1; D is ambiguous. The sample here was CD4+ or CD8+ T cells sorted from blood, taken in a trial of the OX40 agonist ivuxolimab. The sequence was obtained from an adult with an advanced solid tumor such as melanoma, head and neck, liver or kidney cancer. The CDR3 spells CASSSGRYNEQFF. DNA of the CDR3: TGTGCCAGCAGCTCAGGACGGTACAATGAGCAGTTCTTC.